This is a list of T cell receptor beta chains from one sample in a study of blood T cell repertoires in COVID-19. Profiling relied on immunoSEQ multiplex PCR, and the TCRdb table lists in-frame clones only, not all of them. The data contain approximately 230,000 clones, around 86% of them seen just once; the ten biggest clones take up 2.2%. The sequencing input was peripheral blood. The receptors were gathered from a man under 40 who had recovered from COVID-19. CDR3s include the opening cysteine and the closing phenylalanine or tryptophan. Each record gives: V gene, J gene, clone size, D gene, CDR3 protein, CDR3 DNA. A D gene is named only where the DNA matches it firmly. Only some rows state a clone size, as once, few, many or a class for expanded clones.

v_call: TRBV3-1/TRBV3-2; j_call: TRBJ1-5; clone_size: -; d_call: TRBD1; cdr3_aa: CASSSRQGGGQHF; cdr3_nt: TGTGCCAGCAGCTCCCGACAGGGGGGGGGACAGCATTTT
v_call: TRBV29-1; j_call: TRBJ1-1; clone_size: -; d_call: -; cdr3_aa: CSVKLTGLNTEAFF; cdr3_nt: TGCAGCGTGAAGCTTACAGGGTTGAACACTGAAGCTTTCTTT
v_call: TRBV7-9; j_call: TRBJ1-5; clone_size: -; d_call: TRBD1; cdr3_aa: CASSLVPGQGQHF; cdr3_nt: TGTGCCAGCAGCCTCGTCCCGGGACAGGGACAGCATTTT
v_call: TRBV6-6; j_call: TRBJ1-5; clone_size: once; d_call: -; cdr3_aa: CASSRQGTQPQHF; cdr3_nt: TGTGCCAGCAGTAGGCAGGGTACACAGCCCCAGCATTTT
v_call: TRBV5-6; j_call: TRBJ2-7; clone_size: -; d_call: TRBD1; cdr3_aa: CASSSPGQSYEQYF; cdr3_nt: TGTGCCAGCAGCTCGCCGGGACAGTCCTACGAGCAGTACTTC
v_call: TRBV3-1/TRBV3-2; j_call: TRBJ1-5; clone_size: -; d_call: -; cdr3_aa: CASSQDSVSNQPQHF; cdr3_nt: TGTGCCAGCAGCCAAGACAGCGTTAGCAATCAGCCCCAGCATTTT
v_call: TRBV5-5; j_call: TRBJ2-7; clone_size: -; d_call: -; cdr3_aa: CASSFPDTSYEQYF; cdr3_nt: TGTGCCAGCAGCTTTCCAGATACCTCCTACGAGCAGTACTTC
v_call: TRBV28; j_call: TRBJ1-1; clone_size: -; d_call: -; cdr3_aa: CASSFIRNWVTEAFF; cdr3_nt: TGTGCCAGCAGTTTTATCAGGAATTGGGTCACTGAAGCTTTCTTT
v_call: TRBV2; j_call: TRBJ2-3; clone_size: few; d_call: -; cdr3_aa: CASSEQGPTDTQYF; cdr3_nt: TGTGCCAGCAGTGAACAGGGGCCAACAGATACGCAGTATTTT
v_call: TRBV6-4; j_call: TRBJ1-5; clone_size: few; d_call: -; cdr3_aa: CASSDSSVRLRSNQPQHF; cdr3_nt: TGTGCCAGCAGTGACTCGAGTGTGAGGTTAAGAAGCAATCAGCCCCAGCATTTT
v_call: TRBV5-1; j_call: TRBJ2-3; clone_size: -; d_call: -; cdr3_aa: CASSPDYAVFTQYF; cdr3_nt: TGCGCCAGCAGCCCGGACTATGCGGTATTTACGCAGTATTTT
v_call: TRBV19; j_call: TRBJ2-7; clone_size: -; d_call: -; cdr3_aa: CASSMGVGHNEQYF; cdr3_nt: TGTGCCAGTAGTATGGGAGTGGGACACAACGAGCAGTACTTC
v_call: TRBV5-4; j_call: TRBJ1-5; clone_size: -; d_call: -; cdr3_aa: CASSGGGNQPQHF; cdr3_nt: TGTGCCAGCAGCGGGGGGGGCAATCAGCCCCAGCATTTT
v_call: TRBV10-1; j_call: TRBJ1-1; clone_size: -; d_call: -; cdr3_aa: CASQGGSGGPTEAFF; cdr3_nt: TGCGCCAGCCAGGGCGGGTCCGGGGGGCCCACTGAAGCTTTCTTT
v_call: TRBV23-1; j_call: TRBJ2-1; clone_size: -; d_call: -; cdr3_aa: CASPYSSYNEQFF; cdr3_nt: TGCGCCAGCCCATACAGCTCCTACAATGAGCAGTTCTTC
v_call: TRBV3-1/TRBV3-2; j_call: TRBJ1-5; clone_size: -; d_call: TRBD1; cdr3_aa: CASSRTGGAGNQPQHF; cdr3_nt: TGTGCCAGCAGCCGGACAGGGGGCGCTGGCAATCAGCCCCAGCATTTT
v_call: TRBV5-1; j_call: TRBJ2-1; clone_size: -; d_call: -; cdr3_aa: CASSLDRAGTYNEQFF; cdr3_nt: TGCGCCAGCAGCTTGGACCGGGCGGGTACCTACAATGAGCAGTTCTTC
v_call: TRBV13; j_call: TRBJ1-1; clone_size: once; d_call: TRBD1; cdr3_aa: CASSYGTANTEAFF; cdr3_nt: TGTGCCAGCAGCTACGGGACAGCGAACACTGAAGCTTTCTTT
v_call: TRBV9; j_call: TRBJ2-3; clone_size: -; d_call: TRBD2; cdr3_aa: CASRGLAGGDTDTQYF; cdr3_nt: TGTGCCAGCAGGGGACTAGCGGGGGGTGACACAGATACGCAGTATTTT
v_call: TRBV11-3; j_call: TRBJ1-3; clone_size: -; d_call: TRBD1; cdr3_aa: CASSLGGQSPSGNTIYF; cdr3_nt: TGTGCCAGCAGCTTAGGGGGACAGAGTCCCTCTGGAAACACCATATATTTT
v_call: TRBV5-1; j_call: TRBJ1-1; clone_size: few; d_call: TRBD1; cdr3_aa: CASSLARGTGPGMNTEAFF; cdr3_nt: TGCGCCAGCAGCTTGGCCAGGGGGACAGGGCCCGGTATGAACACTGAAGCTTTCTTT
v_call: TRBV5-1; j_call: TRBJ2-5; clone_size: -; d_call: TRBD1; cdr3_aa: CASSVGQVMETQYF; cdr3_nt: TGCGCCAGCAGCGTCGGACAGGTGATGGAGACCCAGTACTTC
v_call: TRBV7-2; j_call: TRBJ2-7; clone_size: -; d_call: TRBD1; cdr3_aa: CASSLRDRTYEQYF; cdr3_nt: TGTGCCAGCAGCTTAAGGGACAGAACCTACGAGCAGTACTTC